The present entry profiles one TCR beta chain with its context. The antigen remains undetermined. The read falls 3 residues short of the CDR3 end, and the missing part is taken from the germline J gene. Dot-blot hybridization genotyped cervical HPV amplified with MY09/MY11 PCR. CDR1 and CDR2 (germline): LNHDA, SQIVND (reference sequence). This CDR3 is built from 12 residues. This specimen comes from a study of T cells in women clearing cervical HPV infection. Regarding the study as a whole: Unknown T-cell numbers per sample may underlie the richness differences.

Assay: immunoSEQ multiplex PCR; the TCRdb copy retains only in-frame clones and omits some. The repertoire table contains fewer than 30,000 clones. The chain carries TRBV19 and TRBJ2-2; D is possibly TRBD1 (5 bases). Specimen: blood buffy coat. This TCR derives from a woman aged 18 to 75 with a cervical HPV16 infection that either progressed to CIN3+ or cleared (not recorded which). The CDR3 here is CASSPLGEKLFF. The DNA read from the CDR3 is TGTGCCAGTAGTCCGTTAGGGGAAAAG.